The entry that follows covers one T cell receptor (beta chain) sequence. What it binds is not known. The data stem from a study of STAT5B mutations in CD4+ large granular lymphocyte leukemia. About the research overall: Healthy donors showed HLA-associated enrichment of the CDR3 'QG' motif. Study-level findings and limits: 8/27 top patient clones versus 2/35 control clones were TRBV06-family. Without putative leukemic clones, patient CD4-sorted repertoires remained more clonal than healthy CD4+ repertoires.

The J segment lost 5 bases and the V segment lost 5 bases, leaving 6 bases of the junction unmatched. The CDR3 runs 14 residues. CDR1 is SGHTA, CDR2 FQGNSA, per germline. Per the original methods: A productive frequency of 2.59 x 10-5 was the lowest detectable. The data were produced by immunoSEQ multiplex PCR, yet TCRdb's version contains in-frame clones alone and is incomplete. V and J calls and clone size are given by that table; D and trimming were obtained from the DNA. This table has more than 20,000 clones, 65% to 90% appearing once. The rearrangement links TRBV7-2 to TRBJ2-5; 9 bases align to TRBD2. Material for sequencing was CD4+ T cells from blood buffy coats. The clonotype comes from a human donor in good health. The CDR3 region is CASSLASGVETQYF. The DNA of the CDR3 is TGTGCCAGCAGCCTCGCTAGCGGGGTGGAGACCCAGTACTTC.